The rows below give T cell receptor beta chains drawn from one sample of a study of blood T cell repertoires in COVID-19. The assay was immunoSEQ multiplex PCR, and TCRdb's table has in-frame clones only and misses some. Of fewer than 350,000 clones in the sample, roughly 88% are singletons; the top ten hold approximately 1.6%. Input material: peripheral blood. Source of these receptors: a woman aged 25 to 39 with COVID-19, enrolled during active disease. The CDR3 runs from the conserved cysteine through the conserved F or W. The D gene is left open where the match is weak.

TRBD1 | TRBJ2-5 | TRBV5-5 | CASSLGRDRGWEETQYF
NA | TRBJ1-2 | TRBV6-6 | CASSLEDYGYTF
NA | TRBJ2-3 | TRBV5-8 | CASSFGLSTDTQYF
TRBD1 | TRBJ1-1 | TRBV7-8 | CASSLVDREFDTEAFF
NA | TRBJ2-7 | TRBV7-9 | CASSHGGLSSYEQYF
TRBD1 | TRBJ1-1 | TRBV5-1 | CASSGGDRPNTEAFF
TRBD1 | TRBJ1-2 | TRBV27 | CASSLRTGPYGYTF
TRBD2 | TRBJ2-3 | TRBV6-6 | CASSPGLAGPSTDTQYF
TRBD1 | TRBJ2-2 | TRBV4-2 | CASSHGTGAGELFF
TRBD1 | TRBJ1-2 | TRBV3-1/TRBV3-2 | CASRDRGNGYTF
TRBD2 | TRBJ2-2 | TRBV7-8 | CASSPRYTSGGRTGELFF
NA | TRBJ1-4 | TRBV7-2 | CASSSKARGTNEKLFF
NA | TRBJ2-2 | TRBV3-1/TRBV3-2 | CASSYTNTGELFF
TRBD2 | TRBJ2-5 | TRBV29-1 | CSVRRGGAGETQYF
NA | TRBJ1-4 | TRBV7-6 | CASSDMNEKLFF
NA | TRBJ1-2 | TRBV5-1 | CASSVEGNYGYTF
NA | TRBJ2-4 | TRBV5-1 | CASSSGTGLAKNIQYF